This T cell receptor (beta chain) appears in the sequencing data of a study of cytomegalovirus exposure and HLA in healthy donors. The PCR used 60 Vbeta and 13 Jbeta primers. TCRdb's table, derived via immunoSEQ multiplex PCR, lists solely in-frame clones and lacks some. The sample has some 150,000 clones, around 81% seen once; the top ten hold approximately 2.1%. By share, this clone ranks as medium-sized. As yet, its antigen is unknown. General study results and limits: Sequencing likely caused a cluster of highly shared sequence variants.

This CDR3 has 18 amino acids. The junction had 11 bases not matched to a gene; V was cut back by 2 bases and J by 0 bases. CDR1 is SGHRS and CDR2 is YFSETQ in the germline V gene. The chain links TRBV5-1 to TRBJ2-1; 7 nucleotides match TRBD2. This clonotype was sampled from a woman aged 25 to 39 in good health and CMV-seropositive. Sequencing was done on a sample of PBMCs. The CDR3 spells CASSFSLAGPSSYNEQFF. The DNA of the CDR3 is TGCGCCAGCAGCTTTAGCTTAGCGGGTCCGAGCTCCTACAATGAGCAGTTCTTC.